Listed below are T cell receptor beta chains from one sample, sequenced in a study of Tregs in tolerant kidney transplant recipients. No antigen is known for these receptors. The repertoire was sequenced with immunoSEQ multiplex PCR; TCRdb's copy has only in-frame clones and lacks some. The sample carries more than 30,000 clones, over 75% recorded once. Sequencing was done on a sample of Tregs from blood cultured with allogeneic cells. The origin of the receptors is a human donor in good health. The CDR3 runs from the conserved cysteine through the conserved F or W. A D gene is named only where the DNA matches it firmly. The size of a clone is reported for some rows only, either as once, few or many, or as a class for expanded clones.

clone_size	v_call	d_call	j_call	cdr3_aa	cdr3_nt
.	TRBV5-1	.	TRBJ1-1	CASRTTGNTEAFF	TGCGCCAGCAGAACTACAGGAAACACTGAAGCTTTCTTT
.	TRBV27	.	TRBJ1-5	CASSFSNQPQHF	TGTGCCAGCAGTTTCAGCAATCAGCCCCAGCATTTT
.	TRBV6-6	.	TRBJ2-3	CASRRGDTQYF	TGTGCCAGCAGGAGGGGAGATACGCAGTATTTT
.	TRBV5-1	TRBD1	TRBJ2-5	CASSDPSRTGLKTQYF	TGCGCCAGCAGCGACCCCTCTCGGACAGGGTTGAAGACCCAGTACTTC
.	TRBV6-6	TRBD1	TRBJ1-5	CASRTTGGNNQPQHF	TGTGCCAGCAGGACGACAGGGGGTAATAATCAGCCCCAGCATTTT
.	TRBV2	.	TRBJ2-1	CASSTPKIADYNEQFF	TGTGCCAGCAGCACACCAAAAATAGCGGACTACAATGAGCAGTTCTTC
few	TRBV5-4	.	TRBJ2-1	CASSPPQGSYNEQFF	TGTGCCAGCAGCCCACCCCAGGGGAGCTACAATGAGCAGTTCTTC
.	TRBV18	.	TRBJ1-2	CASSLGGDGYTF	TGTGCCAGCTCCCTGGGGGGCGATGGCTACACCTTC
few	TRBV14	.	TRBJ2-5	CASSLLGQGWETQYF	TGTGCCAGCAGCCTTCTCGGGCAGGGCTGGGAGACCCAGTACTTC
medium-sized	TRBV2	TRBD1	TRBJ2-7	CASREGQYEQYF	TGTGCCAGCAGAGAGGGACAGTACGAGCAGTACTTC
.	TRBV5-1	.	TRBJ2-5	CASSLDREGKDF	TGCGCCAGCAGCTTAGACCGAGAAGGGAAGGACTTC
.	TRBV6-6	TRBD1	TRBJ2-5	CASSYPPDRGTETQYF	TGTGCCAGCAGTTACCCTCCGGACAGGGGGACGGAGACCCAGTACTTC
.	TRBV10-1	TRBD1	TRBJ1-1	CANTTGNRRTEAFF	TGCGCCAACACGACAGGGAATCGACGCACTGAAGCTTTCTTT
few	TRBV6-6	.	TRBJ1-1	CASSYDQVRTEAFF	TGTGCCAGCAGTTACGATCAGGTCCGCACTGAAGCTTTCTTT
.	TRBV12-5	.	TRBJ2-7	CASGLGGAYEQYF	TGTGCTAGTGGTTTAGGCGGGGCCTACGAGCAGTACTTC
.	TRBV5-1	TRBD2	TRBJ2-1	CASSSTSGSYNEQFF	TGCGCCAGCAGCTCAACTAGCGGGAGCTACAATGAGCAGTTCTTC
.	TRBV30	.	TRBJ2-3	CAWSVGASGTDTQYF	TGTGCCTGGAGTGTGGGGGCAAGTGGGACAGATACGCAGTATTTT
.	TRBV5-4	TRBD1	TRBJ2-7	CASSLGGTVSYEQYF	TGTGCCAGCAGCTTGGGGGGGACAGTCTCCTACGAGCAGTACTTC
once	TRBV14	.	TRBJ2-3	CASSQEGNTDTQYF	TGTGCCAGCAGCCAAGAGGGGAACACAGATACGCAGTATTTT
.	TRBV7-2	.	TRBJ2-7	CASSPPGLGNYEQYF	TGTGCCAGCAGCCCTCCTGGGCTGGGAAATTACGAGCAGTACTTC
.	TRBV5-1	.	TRBJ2-1	CASSFAGSSYNEQFF	TGCGCCAGCAGCTTCGCGGGGAGCTCCTACAATGAGCAGTTCTTC
.	TRBV7-2	.	TRBJ2-3	CASSQGLWDTQYF	TGTGCCAGCAGCCAGGGGCTGTGGGATACGCAGTATTTT
.	TRBV12-5	TRBD2	TRBJ2-1	CASGLGTSSYNEQFF	TGTGCTAGTGGTTTGGGGACTAGCTCCTACAATGAGCAGTTCTTC
.	TRBV14	.	TRBJ1-2	CASSQLGGEGGYGYTF	TGTGCCAGCAGCCAGCTTGGGGGAGAAGGTGGCTATGGCTACACCTTC
.	TRBV7-9	TRBD1	TRBJ1-4	CASGRTGGPNEKLFF	TGTGCCAGCGGCAGAACAGGGGGGCCCAATGAAAAACTGTTTTTT
.	TRBV5-1	.	TRBJ2-3	CASRELALGTDTQYF	TGCGCCAGCCGGGAACTAGCTCTTGGAACAGATACGCAGTATTTT
medium-sized	TRBV5-1	TRBD1	TRBJ2-5	CASSLGDRSGTQYF	TGCGCCAGCAGCTTGGGGGACAGGAGTGGGACCCAGTACTTC
.	TRBV7-2	.	TRBJ1-1	CASSKAWGPNTEAFF	TGTGCCAGCAGCAAGGCTTGGGGACCGAACACTGAAGCTTTCTTT
.	TRBV9	TRBD2	TRBJ2-3	CASSPTGGADTQYF	TGTGCCAGCAGCCCAACGGGGGGGGCAGATACGCAGTATTTT
.	TRBV18	TRBD1	TRBJ2-1	CASSPGTGGHYNEQFF	TGTGCCAGCTCACCAGGGACAGGGGGCCATTACAATGAGCAGTTCTTC
.	TRBV11-3	.	TRBJ2-3	CASSWLVPDTQYF	TGTGCCAGCAGCTGGCTAGTCCCAGATACGCAGTATTTT
.	TRBV5-1	.	TRBJ2-5	CASSLEGRQETQYF	TGCGCCAGCAGCTTGGAGGGGCGACAAGAGACCCAGTACTTC
.	TRBV6-5	TRBD2	TRBJ2-2	CASSSGTSGRRRELFF	TGTGCCAGCAGTTCAGGGACTAGCGGGAGGCGTAGGGAGCTGTTTTTT
.	TRBV4-3	.	TRBJ1-2	CASSQIGVHGYTF	TGCGCCAGCAGCCAAATTGGAGTCCATGGCTACACCTTC
.	TRBV15	TRBD2	TRBJ2-3	CATSTAGADTQYF	TGTGCCACCAGCACAGCGGGAGCCGATACGCAGTATTTT
.	TRBV19	.	TRBJ1-5	CASSIGAGGLNQPQHF	TGTGCCAGTAGTATTGGGGCGGGAGGGCTGAATCAGCCCCAGCATTTT
once	TRBV15	.	TRBJ2-1	CATSSRGTYNEQFF	TGTGCCACCAGCAGCAGGGGCACCTACAATGAGCAGTTCTTC
.	TRBV7-7	TRBD1	TRBJ2-5	CASSPRTGQETQYF	TGTGCCAGCAGCCCGCGGACAGGTCAAGAGACCCAGTACTTC
.	TRBV15	.	TRBJ2-7	CATSRDRSRGQYF	TGTGCCACCAGCAGAGATCGATCGAGGGGGCAGTACTTC
.	TRBV7-2	.	TRBJ1-2	CASSPMGGYYGYTF	TGTGCCAGCAGCCCAATGGGGGGGTACTATGGCTACACCTTC
medium-sized	TRBV6-1	TRBD1	TRBJ2-7	CASRIGQVTYEQYF	TGTGCCAGCAGGATCGGACAGGTCACCTACGAGCAGTACTTC